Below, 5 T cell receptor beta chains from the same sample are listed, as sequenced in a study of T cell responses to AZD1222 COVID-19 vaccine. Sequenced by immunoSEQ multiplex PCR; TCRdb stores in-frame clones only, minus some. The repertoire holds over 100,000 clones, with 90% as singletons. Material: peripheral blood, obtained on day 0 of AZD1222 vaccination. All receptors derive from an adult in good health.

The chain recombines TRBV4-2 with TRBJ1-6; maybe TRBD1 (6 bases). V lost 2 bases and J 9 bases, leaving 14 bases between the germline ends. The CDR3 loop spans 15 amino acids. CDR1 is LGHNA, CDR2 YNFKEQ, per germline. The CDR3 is CASSQKHREGSPLHF. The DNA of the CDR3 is TGTGCCAGCAGCCAAAAACACAGGGAGGGTTCACCCCTCCACTTT.

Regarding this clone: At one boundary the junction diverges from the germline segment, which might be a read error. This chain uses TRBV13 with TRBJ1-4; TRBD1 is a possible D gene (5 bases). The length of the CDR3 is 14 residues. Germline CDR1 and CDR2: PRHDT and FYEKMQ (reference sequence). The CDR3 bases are TGTGCCAGCAGCAATTCCAGGGTAAATGGAAAACTGTTTTTT. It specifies CASSNSRVNGKLFF.

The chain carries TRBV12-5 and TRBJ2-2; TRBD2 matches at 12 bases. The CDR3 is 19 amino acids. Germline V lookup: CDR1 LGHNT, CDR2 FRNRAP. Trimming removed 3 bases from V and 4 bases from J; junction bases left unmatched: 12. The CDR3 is CASGLETSGSRSSTGELFF. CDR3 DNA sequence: TGTGCTAGTGGTTTAGAGACTAGCGGGAGTCGGAGTAGCACCGGGGAGCTGTTTTTT.

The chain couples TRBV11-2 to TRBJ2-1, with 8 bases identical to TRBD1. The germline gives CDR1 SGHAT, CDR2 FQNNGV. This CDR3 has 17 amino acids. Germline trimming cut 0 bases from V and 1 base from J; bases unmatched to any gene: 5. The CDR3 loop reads CASSLELRQGSYNEQFF. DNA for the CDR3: TGTGCCAGCAGCTTAGAGTTACGACAGGGGTCCTACAATGAGCAGTTCTTC.

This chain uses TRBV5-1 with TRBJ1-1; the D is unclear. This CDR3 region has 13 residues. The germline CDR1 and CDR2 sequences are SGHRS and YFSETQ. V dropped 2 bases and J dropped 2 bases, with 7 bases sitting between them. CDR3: CASSFIDNTEAFF. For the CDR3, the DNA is TGCGCCAGCAGCTTTATCGATAACACTGAAGCTTTCTTT.